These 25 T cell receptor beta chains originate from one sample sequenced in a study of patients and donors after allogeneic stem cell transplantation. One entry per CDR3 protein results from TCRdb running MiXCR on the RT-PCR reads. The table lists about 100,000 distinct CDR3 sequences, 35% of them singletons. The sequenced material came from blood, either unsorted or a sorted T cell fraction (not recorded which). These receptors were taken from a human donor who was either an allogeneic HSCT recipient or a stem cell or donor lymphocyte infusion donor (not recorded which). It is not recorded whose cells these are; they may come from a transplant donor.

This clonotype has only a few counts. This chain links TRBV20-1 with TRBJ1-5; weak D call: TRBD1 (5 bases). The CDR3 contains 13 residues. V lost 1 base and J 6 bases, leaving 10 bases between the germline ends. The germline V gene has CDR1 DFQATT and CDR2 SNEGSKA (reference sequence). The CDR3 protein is CSARGQNFQPQHF. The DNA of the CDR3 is TGCAGTGCTAGAGGACAGAACTTTCAGCCCCAGCATTTT.

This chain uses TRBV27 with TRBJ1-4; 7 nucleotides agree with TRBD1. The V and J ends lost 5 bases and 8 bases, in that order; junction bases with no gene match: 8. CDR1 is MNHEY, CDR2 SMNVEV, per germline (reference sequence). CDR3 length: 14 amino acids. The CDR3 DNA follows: TGTGCCAGCAGTGTTGACAGGGTTTCAGAAAAACTGTTTTTT. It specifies CASSVDRVSEKLFF.

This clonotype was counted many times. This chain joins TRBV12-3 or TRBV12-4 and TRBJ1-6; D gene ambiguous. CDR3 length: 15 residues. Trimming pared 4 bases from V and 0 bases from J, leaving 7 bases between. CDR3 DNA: TGTGCCAGCAGTTACAGTCGCTCCTATAATTCACCCCTCCACTTT. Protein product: CASSYSRSYNSPLHF.

DNA for the CDR3: TGCAGCGTGGGGACTGGGAATGAAAAACTGTTTTTT. This encodes CSVGTGNEKLFF. The genes are TRBV29-1 and TRBJ1-4; possibly TRBD1 for D (5 bases). CDR3 length equals 12 residues. V shed 6 bases and J shed 5 bases, with 10 bases lying between them. Germline loops: CDR1 SQVTM, CDR2 ANQGSEA.

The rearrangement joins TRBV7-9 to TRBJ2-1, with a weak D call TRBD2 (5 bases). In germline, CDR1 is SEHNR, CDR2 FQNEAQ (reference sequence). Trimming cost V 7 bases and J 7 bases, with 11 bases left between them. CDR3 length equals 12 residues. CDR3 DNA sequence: TGTGCCAGCACCCAACTAGGGAATGAGCAGTTCTTC. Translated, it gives CASTQLGNEQFF.

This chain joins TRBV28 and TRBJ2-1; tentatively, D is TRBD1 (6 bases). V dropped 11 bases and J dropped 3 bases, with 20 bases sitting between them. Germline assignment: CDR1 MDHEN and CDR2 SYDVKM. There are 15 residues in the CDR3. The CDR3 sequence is CASSEQGLGYNEQFF. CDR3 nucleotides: TGTGCCTCCAGCGAACAGGGCCTAGGCTACAATGAGCAGTTCTTC.

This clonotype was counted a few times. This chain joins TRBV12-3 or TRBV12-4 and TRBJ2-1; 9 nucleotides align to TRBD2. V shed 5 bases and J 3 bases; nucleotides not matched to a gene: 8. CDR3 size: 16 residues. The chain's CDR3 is CASSRLAGKYYNEQFF. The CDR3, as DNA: TGTGCCAGCAGTCGCCTAGCGGGAAAATACTACAATGAGCAGTTCTTC.

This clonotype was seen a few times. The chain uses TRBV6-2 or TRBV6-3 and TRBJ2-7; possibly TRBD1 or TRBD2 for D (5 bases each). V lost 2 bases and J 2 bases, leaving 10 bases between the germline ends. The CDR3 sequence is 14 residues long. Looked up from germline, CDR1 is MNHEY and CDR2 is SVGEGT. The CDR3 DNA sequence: TGTGCCAGCAGTTACCTCGGGGCAGCCTACGAGCAGTACTTC. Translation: CASSYLGAAYEQYF.

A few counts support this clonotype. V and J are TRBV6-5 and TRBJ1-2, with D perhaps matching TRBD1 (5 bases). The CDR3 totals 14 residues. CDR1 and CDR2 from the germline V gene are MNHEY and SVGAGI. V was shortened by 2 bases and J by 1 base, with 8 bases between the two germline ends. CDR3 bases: TGTGCCAGCAGTTACCGGGGCGGTAACTATGGCTACACCTTC. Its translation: CASSYRGGNYGYTF.

The CDR3 protein is CSVVLREAHGGSYEQYF. CDR3 DNA: TGCAGCGTTGTATTGCGGGAGGCCCATGGGGGATCGTACGAGCAGTACTTC. The chain combines TRBV29-1 with TRBJ2-7, with 8 positions matching TRBD2. The V and J ends lost 4 bases and 4 bases, in that order; junction bases with no gene match: 18. Germline CDR1 and CDR2: SQVTM and ANQGSEA. This CDR3 is built from 17 residues.

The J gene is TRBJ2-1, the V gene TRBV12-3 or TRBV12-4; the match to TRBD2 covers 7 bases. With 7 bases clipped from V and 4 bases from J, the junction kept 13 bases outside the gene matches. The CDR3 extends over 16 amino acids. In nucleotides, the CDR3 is TGTGCCAGCACAGAAGCGGGAACGGGGATATACAATGAGCAGTTCTTC. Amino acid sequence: CASTEAGTGIYNEQFF.

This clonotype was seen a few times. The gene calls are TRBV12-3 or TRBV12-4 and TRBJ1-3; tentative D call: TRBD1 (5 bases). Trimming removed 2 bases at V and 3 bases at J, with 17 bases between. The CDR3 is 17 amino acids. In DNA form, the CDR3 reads TGTGCCAGCAGTTTACGCGCCAAACAGGATCTTGGAAACACCATATATTTT. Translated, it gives CASSLRAKQDLGNTIYF.

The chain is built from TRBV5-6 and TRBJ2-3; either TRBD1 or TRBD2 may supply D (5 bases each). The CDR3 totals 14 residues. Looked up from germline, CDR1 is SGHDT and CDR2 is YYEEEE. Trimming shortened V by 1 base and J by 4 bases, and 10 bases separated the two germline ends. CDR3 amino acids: CASSLPGAADTQYF. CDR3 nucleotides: TGTGCCAGCAGCTTGCCCGGGGCCGCAGATACGCAGTATTTT.

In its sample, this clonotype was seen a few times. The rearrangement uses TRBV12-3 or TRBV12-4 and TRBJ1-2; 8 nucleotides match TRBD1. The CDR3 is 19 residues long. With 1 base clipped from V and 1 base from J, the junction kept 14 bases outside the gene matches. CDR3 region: CASSLETGEIRYFNYGYTF. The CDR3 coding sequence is TGTGCCAGCAGTTTAGAGACAGGGGAGATACGTTACTTTAACTATGGCTACACCTTC.

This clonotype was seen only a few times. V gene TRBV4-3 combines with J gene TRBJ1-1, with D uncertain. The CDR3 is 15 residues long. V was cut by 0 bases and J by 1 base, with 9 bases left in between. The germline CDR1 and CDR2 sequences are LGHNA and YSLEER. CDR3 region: CASSQDGQGNTEAFF. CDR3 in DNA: TGCGCCAGCAGCCAAGATGGCCAAGGGAACACTGAAGCTTTCTTT.

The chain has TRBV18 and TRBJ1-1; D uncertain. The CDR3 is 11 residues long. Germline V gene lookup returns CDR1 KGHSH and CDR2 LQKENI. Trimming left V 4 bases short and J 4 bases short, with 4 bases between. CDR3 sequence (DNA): TGTGCCAGCTCACGGACCACTGAAGCTTTCTTT. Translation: CASSRTTEAFF.

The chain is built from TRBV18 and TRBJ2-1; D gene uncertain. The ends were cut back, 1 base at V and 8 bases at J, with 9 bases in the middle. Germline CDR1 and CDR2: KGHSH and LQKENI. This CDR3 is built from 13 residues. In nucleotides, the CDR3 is TGTGCCAGCTCACCACAATCGATACATGAGCAGTTCTTC. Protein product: CASSPQSIHEQFF. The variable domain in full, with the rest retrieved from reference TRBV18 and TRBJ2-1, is NAGVMQNPRHLVRRRGQEARLRCSPMKGHSHVYWYRQLPEEGLKFMVYLQKENIIDESGMPKERFSAEFPKEGPSILRIQQVVRGDSAAYFCASSPQSIHEQFFGPGTRLTVL.

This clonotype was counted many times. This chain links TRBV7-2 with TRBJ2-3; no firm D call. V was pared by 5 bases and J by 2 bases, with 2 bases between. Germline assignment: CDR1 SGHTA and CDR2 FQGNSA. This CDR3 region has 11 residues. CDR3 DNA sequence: TGTGCCAGCAGCCTCACAGATACGCAGTATTTT. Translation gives CASSLTDTQYF.

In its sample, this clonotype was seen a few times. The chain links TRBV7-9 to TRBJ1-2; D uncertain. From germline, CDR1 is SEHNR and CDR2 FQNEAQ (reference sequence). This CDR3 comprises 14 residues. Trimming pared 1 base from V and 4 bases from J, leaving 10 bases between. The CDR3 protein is CASSLGQFPYGYTF. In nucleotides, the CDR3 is TGTGCCAGCAGCTTAGGGCAGTTCCCCTATGGCTACACCTTC. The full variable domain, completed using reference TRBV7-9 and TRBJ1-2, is DTGVSQNPRHKITKRGQNVTFRCDPISEHNRLYWYRQTLGQGPEFLTYFQNEAQLEKSRLLSDRFSAERPKGSFSTLEIQRTEQGDSAMYLCASSLGQFPYGYTFGSGTRLTVV.

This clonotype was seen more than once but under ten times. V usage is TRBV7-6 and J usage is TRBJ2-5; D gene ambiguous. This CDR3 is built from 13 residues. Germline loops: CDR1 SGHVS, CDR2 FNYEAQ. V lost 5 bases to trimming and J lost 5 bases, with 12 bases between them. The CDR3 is CASSPRTPETQYF. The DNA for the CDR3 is TGTGCCAGCAGCCCGAGGACCCCGGAGACCCAGTACTTC.

CDR3 sequence: CSAVLESGELFF. In nucleotides, the CDR3 is TGCAGTGCCGTATTAGAGTCCGGGGAGCTGTTTTTT. The V gene is TRBV20-1, the J gene TRBJ2-2; no definite D call. Trimming took 6 bases from V and 6 from J, leaving 11 bases between them. Germline CDR1 DFQATT, CDR2 SNEGSKA (reference sequence). This CDR3 comprises 12 residues.

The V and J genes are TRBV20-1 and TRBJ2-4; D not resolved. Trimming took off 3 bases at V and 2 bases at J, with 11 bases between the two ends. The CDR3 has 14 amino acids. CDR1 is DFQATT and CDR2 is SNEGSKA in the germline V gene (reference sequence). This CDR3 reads CSASRQHSKNIQYF. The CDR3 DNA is TGCAGTGCTAGCCGTCAGCATTCCAAAAACATTCAGTACTTC.

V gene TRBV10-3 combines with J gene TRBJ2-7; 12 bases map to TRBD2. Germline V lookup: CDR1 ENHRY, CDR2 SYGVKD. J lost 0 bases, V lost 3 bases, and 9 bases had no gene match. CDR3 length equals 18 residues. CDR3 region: CAISDSGETSGSSYEQYF. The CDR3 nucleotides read TGTGCCATCAGTGACTCAGGGGAGACTAGCGGGAGCTCCTACGAGCAGTACTTC.

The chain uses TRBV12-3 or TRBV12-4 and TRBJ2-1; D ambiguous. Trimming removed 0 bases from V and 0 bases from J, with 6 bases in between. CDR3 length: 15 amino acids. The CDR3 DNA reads TGTGCCAGCAGTTTAGCGGCGAGCTCCTACAATGAGCAGTTCTTC. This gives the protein CASSLAASSYNEQFF.

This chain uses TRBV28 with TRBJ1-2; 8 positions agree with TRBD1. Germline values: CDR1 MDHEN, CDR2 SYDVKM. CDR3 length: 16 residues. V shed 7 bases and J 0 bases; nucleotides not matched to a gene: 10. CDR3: CASTPAGTGANYGYTF. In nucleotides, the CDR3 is TGTGCCAGCACCCCGGCCGGGACAGGAGCTAACTATGGCTACACCTTC.